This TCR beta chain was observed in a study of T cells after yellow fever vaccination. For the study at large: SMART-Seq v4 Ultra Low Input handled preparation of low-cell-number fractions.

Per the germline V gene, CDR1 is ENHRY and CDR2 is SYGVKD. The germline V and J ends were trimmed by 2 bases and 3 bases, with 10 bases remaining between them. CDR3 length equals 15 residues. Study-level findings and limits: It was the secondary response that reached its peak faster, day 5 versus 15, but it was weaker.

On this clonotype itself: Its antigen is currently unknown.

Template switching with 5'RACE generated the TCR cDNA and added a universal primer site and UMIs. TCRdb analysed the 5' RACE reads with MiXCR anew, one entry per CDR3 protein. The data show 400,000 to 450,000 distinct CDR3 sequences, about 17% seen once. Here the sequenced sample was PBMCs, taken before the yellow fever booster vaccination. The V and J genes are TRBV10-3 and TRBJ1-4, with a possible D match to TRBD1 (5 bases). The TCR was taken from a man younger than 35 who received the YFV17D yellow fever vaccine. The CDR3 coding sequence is TGTGCCATCAGTGAGCCGGGACTTTCTAATGAAAAACTGTTTTTT. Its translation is CAISEPGLSNEKLFF.